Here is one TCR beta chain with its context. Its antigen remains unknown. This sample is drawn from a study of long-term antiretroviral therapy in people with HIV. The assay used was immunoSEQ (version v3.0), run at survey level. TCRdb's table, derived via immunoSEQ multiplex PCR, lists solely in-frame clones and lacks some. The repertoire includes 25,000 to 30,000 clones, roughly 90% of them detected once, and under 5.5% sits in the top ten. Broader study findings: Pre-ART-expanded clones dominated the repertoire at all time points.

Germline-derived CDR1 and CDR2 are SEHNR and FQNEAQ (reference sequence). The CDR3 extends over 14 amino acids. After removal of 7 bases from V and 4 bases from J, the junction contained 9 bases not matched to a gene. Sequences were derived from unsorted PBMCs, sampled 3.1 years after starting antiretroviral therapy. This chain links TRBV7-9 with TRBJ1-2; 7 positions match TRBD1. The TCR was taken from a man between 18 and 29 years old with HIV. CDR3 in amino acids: CASTSGTALYGYTF. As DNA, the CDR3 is TGTGCCAGCACCTCAGGGACAGCCCTCTATGGCTACACCTTC.